This T cell receptor (beta chain) was documented in a study of T cells after somatic rescue of genetic block. J was trimmed by 5 bases and V by 2 bases; bases with no gene match: 2. The CDR3 totals 15 residues. The germline CDR1 and CDR2 sequences are MNHEY and SMNVEV (reference sequence). Assay: immunoSEQ multiplex PCR; the TCRdb copy retains only in-frame clones and omits some. This table has tens of thousands of clones, around 96% appearing once. Sequenced sample: peripheral blood mononuclear cells (PBMCs). This receptor was identified in a child in the first two years of life. V gene TRBV27 combines with J gene TRBJ2-1; 11 nucleotides agree with TRBD2. The CDR3 loop is CASSLTSGGNNEQFF. The CDR3 coding sequence is TGTGCCAGCAGTTTAACTAGCGGGGGAAACAATGAGCAGTTCTTC.